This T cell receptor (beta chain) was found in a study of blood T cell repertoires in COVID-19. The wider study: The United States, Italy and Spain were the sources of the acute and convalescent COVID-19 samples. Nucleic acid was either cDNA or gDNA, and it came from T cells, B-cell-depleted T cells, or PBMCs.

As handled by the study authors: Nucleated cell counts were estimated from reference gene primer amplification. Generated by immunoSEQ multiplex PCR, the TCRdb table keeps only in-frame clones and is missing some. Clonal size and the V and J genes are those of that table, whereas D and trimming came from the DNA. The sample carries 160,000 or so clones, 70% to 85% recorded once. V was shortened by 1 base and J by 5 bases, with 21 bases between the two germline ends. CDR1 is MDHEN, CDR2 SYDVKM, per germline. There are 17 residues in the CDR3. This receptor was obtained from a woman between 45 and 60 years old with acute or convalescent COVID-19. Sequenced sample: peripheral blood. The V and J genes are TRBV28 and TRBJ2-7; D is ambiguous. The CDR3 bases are TGTGCCAGCAGTTTATCAGGCAGTTGGGTCTCGCCGGACGAGCAGTACTTC. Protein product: CASSLSGSWVSPDEQYF.